This T cell receptor beta chain stems from a study of identical twins. Study results and limitations: Researchers reported excess low generation probability among twin-shared out-of-frame alpha sequences. In beta out-of-frame sequences, the excess sharing between twins was weaker.

TCRdb re-called the 5' RACE reads through MiXCR, storing one row per CDR3 protein. The table lists 500,000 or so distinct CDR3 sequences, roughly 21% of them singletons. This clonotype was seen a handful of times. What it binds is not known. CDR1 and CDR2 from the germline V gene are SGHTA and FQGNSA. Trimming removed 2 bases at V and 3 bases at J, with 14 bases between. The CDR3 is 15 amino acids. This sample also appeared in a second study, on T cells expressing NK-cell markers. In that study: NKG2C+ dominant clonotype frequencies in six donors were roughly 1.0-7.5% of CD8+ T cells. The CD3+CD56-NKG2C+ fraction of several donors was likewise dominated by these clonotypes.

The rearrangement uses TRBV7-2 and TRBJ2-7; D is unclear. This receptor was taken from a woman in her late teens or twenties in good health. Material for sequencing was CD4+ T cells sorted from blood. The CDR3 nucleotides read TGTGCCAGCAGCTTACTCTTAAGCGCGGACTACGAGCAGTACTTC. Translation: CASSLLLSADYEQYF.